A selection of T cell receptor beta chains follows, all from one sample in a study of breast tumors, draining lymph nodes, adjacent tissues. TCRdb analysed the multiplex PCR reads with MiXCR anew, one entry per CDR3 protein. Counted here are 55,000 to 75,000 distinct CDR3 sequences, around two fifths occurring once; the ten biggest clones make up approximately 8.7%. The sample was breast tumor tissue. The receptors derive from a female donor with breast cancer. Some clones in this sample may be carry-over from other donors' samples. The CDR3 runs from the conserved cysteine through the conserved F or W. Fields, in order: V gene, D gene, J gene, clone size, CDR3 protein, CDR3 DNA. D genes are given only for firm matches. Rows give clone size only sometimes, using once, few, many, or a class for an expanded clone.

>TRBV7-2|TRBD1|TRBJ1-1|many
CASRSRDSVNTEAFF
TGTGCCAGCAGATCCCGGGACAGTGTGAACACTGAAGCTTTCTTT
>TRBV5-5|-|TRBJ2-1|many
CASSLRREQYNEQFF
TGTGCCAGCAGCTTGAGGAGGGAGCAGTACAATGAGCAGTTCTTC
>TRBV10-3|-|TRBJ2-7|many
CATRRAGEFYEQYF
TGTGCCACCAGGAGAGCGGGTGAGTTCTACGAGCAGTACTTC
>TRBV20-1|-|TRBJ1-2|-
CSARDRRLGGYTF
TGCAGTGCTAGAGACAGGCGGCTCGGGGGCTACACCTTC
>TRBV9|TRBD1|TRBJ1-2|-
CASSGGYRGDGYTF
TGTGCCAGCAGCGGAGGGTACAGGGGGGATGGCTACACCTTC
>TRBV5-1|TRBD1|TRBJ1-2|medium-sized
CASSLTGTGGGYTF
TGCGCCAGCAGCTTAACCGGGACAGGGGGCGGCTACACCTTC
>TRBV5-4|-|TRBJ1-1|-
CASSPNPTENTEAFF
TGTGCCAGCAGCCCGAACCCGACGGAGAACACTGAAGCTTTCTTT
>TRBV7-8|-|TRBJ2-3|-
CASSPYQRPPKNNEQYF
TGTGCCAGCAGCCCCTATCAGAGACCTCCGAAGAACAATGAGCAGTATTTT
>TRBV20-1|TRBD1|TRBJ2-3|-
CSAVRTGVNTDTQYF
TGCAGTGCCGTCAGGACAGGGGTTAACACAGATACGCAGTATTTT
>TRBV12-3/TRBV12-4|TRBD2|TRBJ2-5|-
CASSKGLAVDQETQYF
TGTGCCAGCAGCAAGGGACTAGCGGTCGATCAAGAGACCCAGTACTTC
>TRBV5-4|-|TRBJ1-2|-
CASSRDTTYGYTF
TGTGCCAGCAGCCGGGACACCACCTATGGCTACACCTTC
>TRBV20-1|TRBD2|TRBJ2-3|-
CSAPDSGGADTQYF
TGCAGTGCTCCAGATAGCGGGGGCGCAGACACGCAGTATTTT
>TRBV7-8|TRBD1|TRBJ1-5|-
CASSSLRDREGQPQHF
TGTGCCAGCAGCTCCCTCAGGGACAGGGAAGGGCAGCCCCAGCATTTT
>TRBV19|TRBD1|TRBJ1-5|many
CASSYDRGSNQPQHF
TGTGCCAGTAGCTACGACAGGGGTAGCAATCAGCCCCAGCATTTT
>TRBV19|-|TRBJ1-4|once
CASSIRAGSNEKLFF
TGTGCCAGTAGTATAAGGGCGGGCTCTAATGAAAAACTGTTTTTT
>TRBV11-2|-|TRBJ2-3|many
CASSSQRYTQYF
TGTGCCAGCAGCTCCCAGCGATATACGCAGTATTTT
>TRBV27|-|TRBJ2-6|many
CASSGAETGANVLTF
TGTGCCAGCAGTGGGGCAGAAACTGGGGCCAACGTCCTGACTTTC
>TRBV6-6|-|TRBJ1-6|-
CASSYGTGTYLHF
TGTGCCAGCAGTTACGGGACGGGGACTTACCTTCACTTT
>TRBV29-1|TRBD2|TRBJ2-1|many
CSVLVTSGRSSFF
TGCAGCGTGCTTGTGACTAGCGGGAGGTCATCGTTCTTC
>TRBV6-5|-|TRBJ2-2|many
CASNSVMDLNTGELFF
TGTGCCAGCAACTCCGTTATGGACCTGAACACCGGGGAGCTGTTTTTT
>TRBV10-3|-|TRBJ1-6|-
CAIREGPYNSPLHF
TGTGCCATCAGGGAGGGGCCCTATAATTCACCCCTCCACTTT
>TRBV29-1|-|TRBJ2-5|-
CSVNRAQKTQCF
TGCAGCGTTAACAGGGCCCAAAAGACCCAGTGCTTC
>TRBV7-3|TRBD2|TRBJ2-3|-
CASSPKTSGTTDTQYF
TGTGCCAGCAGCCCCAAGACTAGCGGGACTACAGATACGCAGTATTTT
>TRBV12-3/TRBV12-4|-|TRBJ1-2|-
CASSFTNYGYTF
TGTGCTAGCAGTTTCACAAACTATGGCTACACCTTC
>TRBV6-4|-|TRBJ2-7|many
CASNGYEQYF
TGTGCCAGCAACGGGTACGAGCAGTACTTC
>TRBV25-1|-|TRBJ1-2|-
CARVQTNYGYTF
TGTGCTAGAGTACAGACCAACTATGGCTACACCTTC
>TRBV25-1|TRBD2|TRBJ2-7|many
CASSGRTEGLAFNYEQYF
TGTGCCAGCAGTGGGAGGACAGAGGGACTAGCGTTTAACTACGAGCAGTACTTC
>TRBV12-3/TRBV12-4|-|TRBJ1-1|many
CASSFGTDMNTEAFF
TGTGCCAGCAGTTTTGGTACAGACATGAACACTGAAGCTTTCTTT
>TRBV18|-|TRBJ1-6|-
CASPPRRAMDSPLHF
TGTGCCAGCCCACCACGCAGGGCTATGGATTCACCCCTCCACTTT
>TRBV6-2/TRBV6-3|TRBD2|TRBJ2-7|-
CAGSYPLAVIYEQYF
TGTGCCGGCAGTTACCCCCTAGCGGTTATCTACGAGCAGTACTTC
>TRBV7-3|-|TRBJ1-1|few
CASSSQGNTEAFF
TGTGCCAGCAGTTCACAGGGAAACACTGAAGCTTTCTTT
>TRBV7-2|TRBD1|TRBJ1-3|many
CASSPTGSHAGNTIYF
TGTGCCAGCAGCCCGACAGGGAGTCACGCTGGAAACACCATATATTTT
>TRBV10-3|TRBD1|TRBJ1-2|-
CAISELVQSGGNYGYTF
TGTGCCATCAGTGAGTTGGTTCAATCAGGGGGTAACTATGGCTACACCTTC
>TRBV7-9|-|TRBJ2-6|-
CASSSETSSGANVLAF
TGTGCCAGCAGTTCCGAGACCAGCTCTGGGGCCAACGTCCTGGCTTTC
>TRBV15|TRBD1|TRBJ2-5|-
CATSRDPGQGYQETQYF
TGTGCCACCAGCAGAGATCCGGGACAGGGATACCAAGAGACCCAGTACTTC
>TRBV30|-|TRBJ1-1|-
CAWTPRVGQVTEAFF
TGTGCCTGGACCCCAAGGGTAGGGCAGGTGACTGAAGCTTTCTTT
>TRBV19|-|TRBJ1-1|-
CASSIEDRRSTEASF
TGTGCCAGTAGTATTGAAGATCGGCGTTCCACTGAAGCTTCCTTT
>TRBV25-1|-|TRBJ1-6|medium-sized
CASNLPNSPLHF
TGTGCCAGCAATCTCCCTAATTCACCCCTCCACTTT
>TRBV4-2|TRBD2|TRBJ2-2|many
CASSQDRRGGANTGELFF
TGTGCCAGCAGCCAAGATAGGCGGGGGGGCGCGAACACCGGGGAGCTGTTTTTT
>TRBV9|TRBD2|TRBJ2-7|many
CASSPLAGGRSEQYF
TGTGCCAGCAGCCCCTTAGCGGGAGGGCGGTCCGAGCAGTACTTC
>TRBV5-8|-|TRBJ2-7|many
CASNAFGSAYEQYF
TGTGCCAGCAACGCTTTTGGGTCGGCCTACGAGCAGTACTTC
>TRBV3-1|-|TRBJ1-2|many
CASSQGTNYGYTF
TGTGCCAGCAGCCAAGGGACAAACTATGGCTACACCTTC
>TRBV15|-|TRBJ2-5|many
CATSRDLLGETQYF
TGTGCCACCAGCAGAGATCTTCTCGGGGAGACCCAGTACTTC
>TRBV7-6|-|TRBJ2-5|-
CASSLAAGETQYF
TGTGCCAGCAGCTTAGCGGCCGGGGAGACCCAGTACTTC
>TRBV12-3/TRBV12-4|TRBD1|TRBJ2-1|many
CATTGQLLSDEQFF
TGTGCCACCACGGGACAGCTTTTATCCGATGAGCAGTTCTTC
>TRBV19|-|TRBJ2-7|once
CASSIRSGEEQYF
TGTGCCAGTAGTATCAGGTCCGGGGAAGAGCAGTACTTC
>TRBV5-1|TRBD1|TRBJ2-3|many
CASSLAGRGLSDTQYF
TGCGCCAGCAGCTTGGCCGGCAGGGGGCTATCAGATACGCAGTATTTT
>TRBV9|-|TRBJ2-3|-
CASSPAAWISDLQYF
TGTGCCAGCAGCCCAGCGGCGTGGATCTCAGACCTGCAGTATTTT